This T cell receptor (beta chain) was sequenced in a study of T cells in localized non-small cell lung cancer. The method was immunoSEQ multiplex PCR; TCRdb's version includes in-frame clones alone and lacks a portion of them. Among fewer than 12,000 clones, less than 60% were seen once, and the ten largest hold 4.2%. J gave up 2 bases and V 6 bases, and 4 bases lay outside the gene matches. Germline CDR1 is LNHDA and CDR2 is SQIVND (reference sequence). This CDR3 has 15 residues. With respect to this clone: Its antigen is undetermined.

Notes on the study in general: Researchers found a median around 61 of the top 100 tumor clones in adjacent lung.

The rearrangement uses TRBV19 and TRBJ2-2, with TRBD2 matching over 9 bases. The receptor's source is a woman aged 35 to 70 with stage II squamous cell lung carcinoma. The sequenced sample was lymph node tissue, obtained before any cancer treatment. For the CDR3, the DNA is TGTGCCAGTAGCCGCGGGACTAGCAACACCGGGGAGCTGTTTTTT. Amino acids: CASSRGTSNTGELFF.